The subject of this entry is one T cell receptor (beta chain). TCRdb re-derived calls from the RACE reads in MiXCR, one entry per CDR3 protein. The sample records around 200,000 distinct CDR3 sequences, 30% being singletons. These data belong to a study of human T cells and chemical hapten exposure. The overall study: Slight volume differences across pooled libraries mainly accounted for varying per-sample TCR yields.

As to time point: pre-sensitization, week 0. Sample treatment: therapeutic diphenylcyclopropenone sensitization with weekly scalp DPC. Germline values: CDR1 SGHTA, CDR2 FQGNSA. Trimming pared 5 bases from V and 1 base from J, leaving 8 bases between. The CDR3 has 14 residues. This TCR was sampled from a woman aged 30 to 39 with alopecia areata. Some clones in this sample may be carry-over from other donors' samples. The chain carries TRBV7-2 and TRBJ2-2; no reliable D call. This material consisted of whole blood, taken in connection with sensitization to the hapten diphenylcyclopropenone (DPC). CDR3 sequence: CASSRTENTGELFF. The CDR3 DNA reads as TGTGCCAGCAGCCGGACGGAGAACACCGGGGAGCTGTTTTTT.